Included here is one TCR beta chain sequence, with context. This clonotype was recorded many times. This receptor's antigen is unknown. No quality values exist for individual bases; no much larger clone is one base distant. Sample treatment or condition, as interpreted from the label and publication: allogeneic hematopoietic cell transplantation with graft depleted of TCRalphabeta T cells and CD19 B cells. The children who served as transplant recipients had been given grafts of TCRalphabeta/CD19-depleted allogeneic hematopoietic cells. The CDR3 runs 14 amino acids, cysteine and phenylalanine included. Only the CDR3 portion is preserved as DNA: 42 bases, with reading frame beginning at the first base. For this chain, trimming is 3 bases at the V end and 4 bases at the J end, and the number of junction bases without a gene match is 4. Based on the germline V gene, the CDR1 and CDR2 sequences are SGHDT and YYEEEE.

This specimen comes from a study of T-cell reconstitution after alpha-beta-depleted transplantation in children (TCRdb year 2016). About the study as a whole: Using TCR repertoire profiling, the study quantitatively followed how T-cell immune reconstitution unfolded in children after TCRalphabeta/CD19-depleted allogeneic hematopoietic cell transplantation. Findings and caveats that apply to the study as a whole: In some patients, the high TCRbeta diversity seen at day 60 was put down to recipient T cells and intrathymic progenitors that had survived conditioning. The frequencies of hyperexpanded clones fell over the following months, and after one year, T-cell counts and TCRbeta diversity were mostly attributed to newly produced T cells. The apparently early recovery of alphabetaT-cell counts about two months after transplant reportedly depended on only several hundred rapidly expanded clones that came from non-depleted graft cells.

Libraries came from PCR. TCRdb records Illumina HiSeq 2500 as the sequencer. To normalize quantification of the TCRbeta repertoire, the TCR libraries were built with molecular barcoding that relied on unique molecular identifiers. TCRdb trimmed the raw reads at Q25, called clones with MiXCR and kept productive beta chains. Identical CDR3 proteins give one entry, which carries the most common genes and DNA. In this sample the table shows roughly 300,000 distinct CDR3 sequences, around 10% of which occur a single time. The ten largest clones add up to about a quarter of the sample. This chain is built from TRBV5-6 and TRBJ2-5; 9 junctional bases match TRBD2. The sequencing used peripheral blood, collected 180 days after TCRalphabeta/CD19-depleted stem cell transplant. This sequence was found in a male patient between 2 and 9 years old who had a stem cell transplant for chronic granulomatous disease, so the T cells may come from the graft donor. Here is the DNA: TGTGCCAGCAGCTCTCGGACTAGCGTAGAGACCCAGTACTTC. Its translation reads: CASSSRTSVETQYF.